Below are 9 T cell receptor beta chains sequenced from a single sample in a study of radiation and T cells in renal cell carcinoma. Time point defined: blood 2 weeks post-SBRT. Treatment indicated: 15 Gy SBRT to primary tumor, nephrectomy 4 weeks later. Sequenced by immunoSEQ multiplex PCR; TCRdb stores in-frame clones only, minus some. This table has roughly 130,000 clones, around 90% appearing once. This sample comprised blood, obtained from a patient whose treatment included radiotherapy and nephrectomy. The receptors originated from a woman between 65 and 79 years old with renal cell carcinoma.

V gene TRBV6-5 combines with J gene TRBJ2-5; TRBD2 might be the D (5 bases). Germline V CDR1 and CDR2: MNHEY, SVGAGI. CDR3 length equals 15 residues. The V and J ends lost 3 bases and 5 bases respectively, with 16 bases between them. The chain's CDR3 is CASSYSPGSRETQYF. In DNA, the CDR3 is TGTGCCAGCAGTTATTCACCGGGGTCTCGGGAGACCCAGTACTTC.

The V and J genes are TRBV7-8 and TRBJ1-5; TRBD1 matches at 10 bases. V shed 5 bases and J 7 bases; nucleotides not matched to a gene: 8. The CDR3 has 15 residues. The germline V gene has CDR1 SGHVS and CDR2 FQNEAQ. The CDR3 DNA reads as TGTGCCAGCAGCGCCGGACAGGGGGTAGGCCAGCCCCAGCATTTT. Protein product: CASSAGQGVGQPQHF.

This sequence joins TRBV19 and TRBJ1-4; no reliable D call. The CDR3 is 16 residues long. Deletions cut 5 bases from V and 3 bases from J, with 16 bases between. Germline CDR1 LNHDA, CDR2 SQIVND (reference sequence). The CDR3 sequence: CASSLGPSKANEKLFF. CDR3 nucleotide sequence: TGTGCCAGTAGTCTAGGACCCAGCAAGGCTAATGAAAAACTGTTTTTT.

This clone was observed once. The chain employs TRBV9 and TRBJ1-1, with D unresolved. V lost 0 bases and J 0 bases, leaving 9 bases between the germline ends. Germline CDR1 reads SGDLS; CDR2 reads YYNGEE. The CDR3 spans 15 residues. The CDR3 sequence is CASSVVPGLNTEAFF. The DNA for the CDR3 is TGTGCCAGCAGCGTAGTACCTGGGTTGAACACTGAAGCTTTCTTT.

This chain links TRBV7-2 with TRBJ2-1, with 10 bases that match TRBD1. The CDR3 spans 15 residues. CDR1 SGHTA and CDR2 FQGNSA come from the germline V gene. The V and J ends lost 4 bases and 4 bases, in that order; junction bases with no gene match: 4. The CDR3 nucleotides are TGTGCCAGCAGCTCGGACAGGGGGTCTTACAATGAGCAGTTCTTC. Protein: CASSSDRGSYNEQFF.

CDR3 DNA: TGTGCCAGCAGCGTAAGCGGGACAGCTAGCACCGGGGAGCTGTTTTTT. Its translation is CASSVSGTASTGELFF. This sequence joins TRBV9 and TRBJ2-2; D tentatively fits TRBD1 or TRBD2 (7 bases each). Germline V CDR1 and CDR2: SGDLS, YYNGEE. Trimming cost V 1 base and J 4 bases, with 14 bases left between them. The CDR3 has 16 residues.

The rearrangement joins TRBV9 to TRBJ1-3, with D hard to call. V dropped 0 bases and J dropped 0 bases, with 7 bases sitting between them. Per germline, CDR1 SGDLS and CDR2 YYNGEE. The CDR3 runs 15 residues. For the CDR3, the DNA is TGTGCCAGCAGCGTAGATTGGTACTCTGGAAACACCATATATTTT. It yields the protein CASSVDWYSGNTIYF. The full variable domain, rest sourced from reference TRBV9 and TRBJ1-3, is DSGVTQTPKHLITATGQRVTLRCSPRSGDLSVYWYQQSLDQGLQFLIQYYNGEERAKGNILERFSAQQFPDLHSELNLSSLELGDSALYFCASSVDWYSGNTIYFGEGSWLTVV.

This clone showed up just once. The chain employs TRBV29-1 and TRBJ2-7; D perhaps matches TRBD1 (6 bases). CDR1 is SQVTM and CDR2 is ANQGSEA in the germline V gene. The CDR3 runs 12 residues. V was cut by 7 bases and J by 2 bases, with 12 bases left in between. The CDR3 here is CSGLQGPYEQYF. Here the CDR3 DNA reads TGCAGCGGACTACAGGGTCCCTACGAGCAGTACTTC.

CDR3 sequence (DNA): TGTGCCAGCAGCTTAGCGAGAAGGGCGGCAACTAATGAAAAACTGTTTTTT. The encoded protein is CASSLARRAATNEKLFF. The rearrangement uses TRBV7-6 and TRBJ1-4; D unclear. This CDR3 is 17 amino acids long. V dropped 0 bases and J dropped 0 bases, with 11 bases sitting between them. The V gene's germline CDR1 is SGHVS and CDR2 FNYEAQ.